The clone carrying this TCR beta chain has just a few counts. Its antigen is not known. The record originates from a study of T-cell reconstitution after alpha-beta-depleted transplantation in children. Findings and caveats of the study: Surviving recipient cells, namely T cells and thymic progenitors, were the source of high day-60 TCRbeta diversity in some patients. Reportedly, alpha-beta T cells present about two months post-transplant originated from several hundred expanded clones of graft origin. By one year post-transplant, T-cell counts and diversity largely arose from T cells that were newly produced.

Using unique molecular identifiers, the investigators prepared the TCRbeta library. Each CDR3 protein is one row after TCRdb ran MiXCR on the PCR reads. Of 200,000 to 250,000 distinct CDR3 sequences in the sample, approximately 8.4% were seen once. This TCR derives from a male patient under 10 years old who had a stem cell transplant for acute myeloid leukemia, so the T cells may come from the graft donor. The material was PBMCs, mostly from graft donor cells, obtained 360 days after TCRalphabeta/CD19-depleted stem cell transplant.

The DNA for the CDR3 is TGCGCCAGCAGCCTAGAAACTGGGAGGCCGGAGACCCAGTACTTC. Its translation is CASSLETGRPETQYF. The chain links TRBV4-1 to TRBJ2-5; a possible D gene is TRBD2 (6 bases). The CDR3 has 15 amino acids. V lost 4 bases and J lost 5, with 17 bases in between. Germline V gene lookup returns CDR1 MGHRA and CDR2 YSYEKL.